This paragraph reports one TCR beta chain. Its specificity is not known. Measured with immunoSEQ multiplex PCR; TCRdb has only the in-frame clones, and not every one. The table records approximately 12,000 clones, roughly 82% of them present only once. This entry is derived from a study of OX40 agonist ivuxolimab in advanced cancers. Study-level information: Every 2 weeks, ivuxolimab was infused into the patients intravenously at between 0.01 and 10 mg/kg. Partial responses were achieved by three patients, of whom one had hepatocellular carcinoma and two had cutaneous melanoma. Prior therapy, whether anti-PD-1, anti-PD-L1 or anti-CTLA-4, was allowed, and roughly 40% had some. Study conclusions and caveats: CD8+ T cells averaged more expanded clones than CD4+.

CDR1 is MNHNY and CDR2 is SVGAGI in the germline V gene (reference sequence). The CDR3 has 16 amino acids. The ends lost 8 bases at V and 5 bases at J; junction bases unmatched: 15. The TCR was taken from an adult with an advanced solid tumor such as melanoma, head and neck, liver or kidney cancer. This rearrangement joins TRBV6-6 to TRBJ2-7; 10 bases are shared with TRBD2. This sample comprised CD4+ or CD8+ T cells sorted from blood, obtained in a trial of the OX40 agonist ivuxolimab. The CDR3 protein is CASLDRASGRQNEQYF. Written as DNA, the CDR3 is TGTGCCAGCCTCGACCGAGCTAGCGGGAGACAGAACGAGCAGTACTTC.